The rows below give T cell receptor beta chains drawn from one sample of a study of control samples from healthy donors and cancer patients. Assay used: immunoSEQ multiplex PCR; TCRdb lists only in-frame clones, some missing. The sample has roughly 130,000 clones, about nine tenths seen once. Sequencing was performed on blood. Receptors originate from a man aged 25-45 years in good health. CDR3s include the opening cysteine and the closing phenylalanine or tryptophan. Fields, in order: D gene, V gene, clone size, J gene, CDR3 DNA, CDR3 protein. A D gene is named only where the DNA matches it firmly. Not every row has a clone size; where given, it reads once, few, many or a size class.

.,TRBV21-1,once,TRBJ2-7,TGTGCCAGCAGCACGACTAGCGGGAGTTCTTCCTACGAGCAGTACTTC,CASSTTSGSSSYEQYF
.,TRBV29-1,once,TRBJ1-2,TGCAGCGTTGGTGGACAGCTCTATGGCTACACCTTC,CSVGGQLYGYTF
TRBD1,TRBV6-5,.,TRBJ1-2,TGTGCCAGCCGGGACAGGGTTTATGGCTACACCTTC,CASRDRVYGYTF
TRBD2,TRBV28,.,TRBJ2-1,TGTGCCAGCAGTTGGTGGAGCGGGAGGGAAGGGATCTCCTACAATGAGCAGTTCTTC,CASSWWSGREGISYNEQFF
TRBD1,TRBV6-6,.,TRBJ2-2,TGTGCCAGCCTGTGGACAGGTCAGACCGGGGAGCTGTTTTTT,CASLWTGQTGELFF
TRBD2,TRBV7-2,.,TRBJ2-3,TGTGCCAGCAGCTTATTTGTTAGACTAGCGGGCACAGATACGCAGTATTTT,CASSLFVRLAGTDTQYF
TRBD1,TRBV6-5,.,TRBJ1-2,TGTGCCAGCGGACAGGGGGCATCGTATGGCTACACCTTC,CASGQGASYGYTF
.,TRBV6-4,.,TRBJ1-1,TGTGCCAGCAGTGAAGGGGGAACCCTTGAAGCTTTCTTT,CASSEGGTLEAFF
.,TRBV29-1,.,TRBJ1-1,TGCAGCGCTATGGGCCTTGCCAGGATTACGGCTTTCTTT,CSAMGLARITAFF
TRBD1,TRBV7-2,.,TRBJ1-2,TGTGCCAGCAGCTTAGATGGACGGGACAGAACTGGCTACACCTTC,CASSLDGRDRTGYTF
.,TRBV6-1,.,TRBJ1-2,TGTGCCAGCAGTGAAACTCGGGGTTATTTTGGCTACACCTTC,CASSETRGYFGYTF
.,TRBV10-3,.,TRBJ2-3,TGTGCCATCAGTGATAGCCGATCTAGCACAGATACGCAGTATTTT,CAISDSRSSTDTQYF
.,TRBV28,.,TRBJ1-2,TGTGCCAGCGGGGCCTTGGGCGGTGGCTATGGCTACACCTTC,CASGALGGGYGYTF
.,TRBV28,.,TRBJ1-4,TGTGCCAGCAGTGAAGCCGGACAATTTAATGAAAAACTGTTTTTT,CASSEAGQFNEKLFF
.,TRBV11-1,.,TRBJ2-7,TGTGCCAGCAGCTTAGGGGGGGCCCGTCGCGAGCAGTACTTC,CASSLGGARREQYF
.,TRBV7-6,.,TRBJ2-3,TGTGCCAGCAGCTTAGATACTAGGTTCACAGATACGCAGTATTTT,CASSLDTRFTDTQYF
.,TRBV11-3,.,TRBJ2-3,TGTGCCAGCAGCCTCAGAATCAGGTCGGGTACAGATACGCAGTATTTT,CASSLRIRSGTDTQYF
.,TRBV28,once,TRBJ2-1,TGTGCCAGCAGTACGGGATCCCTTAATGAGCAGTTCTTC,CASSTGSLNEQFF
.,TRBV28,.,TRBJ1-2,TGTGCCAGCAGTTACGACCAAGGGACACTAAAAAACTATGGCTACACCTTC,CASSYDQGTLKNYGYTF
.,TRBV30,.,TRBJ2-7,TGTGCCTGGTGTCACGGGGGCTCGTCCTACGAGCAGTACTTC,CAWCHGGSSYEQYF
.,TRBV28,.,TRBJ2-1,TGTGCCAGCAGTTTAAGCGTTGGTGAGCAGTTCTTC,CASSLSVGEQFF
.,TRBV30,.,TRBJ2-3,TGTGCCTGGAGTGTGGGGGCTGTAGGAGGAGATACGCAGTATTTT,CAWSVGAVGGDTQYF
TRBD1,TRBV7-2,.,TRBJ2-7,TGTGCCAGCAGCTTAGTAGTAGGGGGACAGGGCTACGAGCAGTACTTC,CASSLVVGGQGYEQYF
TRBD2,TRBV28,.,TRBJ2-1,TGTGCCAGCAGCCAACTAGCGGGTTACCGAATCAATTCCTACAATGAGCAGTTCTTC,CASSQLAGYRINSYNEQFF
TRBD1,TRBV29-1,.,TRBJ2-7,TGCAGCGTTGAACCGGGACAGGGGGCCTACGAGCAGTACTTC,CSVEPGQGAYEQYF
TRBD2,TRBV12-5,once,TRBJ2-3,TGTGCTAGTGGGAAATCTAGCGGGAGGGCCTCAGATACGCAGTATTTT,CASGKSSGRASDTQYF
.,TRBV3-1/TRBV3-2,.,TRBJ2-1,TGTGCCAGCAGCCCGCAGGGTAGGGGCAATGAGCAGTTCTTC,CASSPQGRGNEQFF
.,TRBV7-9,.,TRBJ1-4,TGTGCCAGCAGCTCATCACGCCACGGTGCAACTAATGAAAAACTGTTTTTT,CASSSSRHGATNEKLFF
TRBD1,TRBV7-2,.,TRBJ1-3,TGTGCCAGCAGCGAGGACAGGGTAAACACCATATATTTT,CASSEDRVNTIYF
.,TRBV13,.,TRBJ1-2,TGTGCCAGCAGCTTAGATCAACAAGGGTCCCCCTATGGCTACACCTTC,CASSLDQQGSPYGYTF
.,TRBV4-1,.,TRBJ2-1,TGCGCCAGCAGCCAAGGCCAGGACCAAGCTGGGGGGAATGAGCAGTTCTTC,CASSQGQDQAGGNEQFF
.,TRBV6-1,.,TRBJ1-3,TGTGCCAGCAGTGACAGGGGCGCTGGAAACACCATATATTTT,CASSDRGAGNTIYF
.,TRBV28,.,TRBJ1-5,TGTGCCAGCAGTTTTTTCGGGGGGCGCGTTCAGCCCCAGCATTTT,CASSFFGGRVQPQHF
.,TRBV9,.,TRBJ2-7,TGTGCCAGCAGCGTAGGCGGGACAGCCTACGAGCAGTACTTC,CASSVGGTAYEQYF
.,TRBV25-1,.,TRBJ2-1,TGTGCCAGCAATAGTGGGGTAAAATTGTTCTTC,CASNSGVKLFF
TRBD1,TRBV6-5,once,TRBJ1-2,TGTGCCAGCAGGGGGGACAGGCCCGAACTTTATGGCTACACCTTC,CASRGDRPELYGYTF
.,TRBV21-1,.,TRBJ2-4,TGTGCCATACGGACCAACGGGAGCATTCAGTACTTC,CAIRTNGSIQYF
.,TRBV27,.,TRBJ2-5,TGTGCCAGCAGTTCGCGGACACAAGAGACCCAGTACTTC,CASSSRTQETQYF
.,TRBV6-2/TRBV6-3,.,TRBJ1-2,TGTGCCAGCAGTTACCCCCCCCAGGGATCGGGTGGCTACACCTTC,CASSYPPQGSGGYTF
TRBD1,TRBV7-2,.,TRBJ1-4,TGTGCCAGCAGCTTAATGCCACCGGGACAGGGAAATGAAAAACTGTTTTTT,CASSLMPPGQGNEKLFF
.,TRBV7-8,.,TRBJ1-4,TGTGCCAGCAGCTGGGGGGCTCCAAATGAAAAACTGTTTTTT,CASSWGAPNEKLFF
TRBD1,TRBV7-8,once,TRBJ2-7,TGTGCCAGCAGCCGAGCAGGACAGGGGGCCATCTACGAGCAGTACTTC,CASSRAGQGAIYEQYF
TRBD2,TRBV28,.,TRBJ2-7,TGTGCCAGCAGTCTACTAGCGGGAGGTGACTACGAGCAGTACTTC,CASSLLAGGDYEQYF